This passage covers 5 T cell receptor beta chains from one sample sequenced in a study of post-analysis software for immune sequencing data. General study results and limits: Compared with controls, patients had more of five or six TRBV segments, including TRBV5-6, TRBV5-1 and TRBV20-1.

Unique-molecular-identifier-tagged TCR beta cDNA libraries were used. Each CDR3 protein gets one entry after TCRdb re-called the PCR reads with MiXCR. Of about 770,000 distinct CDR3 sequences listed, around 42% were seen once; the top ten hold roughly 4.9%. Antigens for these TCRs are unknown. Sequences were obtained from blood. These receptors were obtained from a girl aged 5 to 17 with multiple sclerosis.

The V and J genes are TRBV3-1 and TRBJ1-2; no definite D call. Deletions cut 6 bases from V and 8 bases from J, with 10 bases between. This CDR3 contains 11 residues. Germline CDR1 reads LGHDT; CDR2 reads YNNKEL (reference sequence). CDR3 DNA sequence: TGTGCCAGCAGGACCCGTAACGGCTACACCTTC. It encodes CASRTRNGYTF.

In this sample, this clonotype turned up once. This chain connects TRBV7-9 to TRBJ2-1; 7 bases match TRBD2. This CDR3 is 15 amino acids long. With 4 bases clipped from V and 10 bases from J, the junction kept 13 bases outside the gene matches. The V gene's germline CDR1 is SEHNR and CDR2 FQNEAQ (reference sequence). This CDR3 reads CASSSSGLVEREQFF. In DNA, the CDR3 is TGTGCCAGCAGCTCCTCTGGACTAGTCGAGAGGGAGCAGTTCTTC. Full variable domain (missing parts from reference TRBV7-9 and TRBJ2-1): DTGVSQNPRHKITKRGQNVTFRCDPISEHNRLYWYRQTLGQGPEFLTYFQNEAQLEKSRLLSDRFSAERPKGSFSTLEIQRTEQGDSAMYLCASSSSGLVEREQFFGPGTRLTVL.

V is TRBV24-1 and J is TRBJ1-2; no reliable D call. The CDR3 is 12 amino acids. The germline V gene has CDR1 KGHDR and CDR2 SFDVKD. The germline V and J ends were trimmed by 4 bases and 8 bases, with 10 bases remaining between them. CDR3 sequence (DNA): TGTGCCACCAGTGACCTCGAGTGGGGCTACACCTTC. Its translation: CATSDLEWGYTF.

The table lists this clonotype with a few counts. The CDR3 sequence: CATSETGTVTDTQYF. The CDR3 DNA sequence: TGTGCCACCAGTGAAACCGGGACTGTTACAGATACGCAGTATTTT. J is TRBJ2-3 and V is TRBV24-1; tentatively, D is TRBD2 (6 bases). Per the germline V gene, CDR1 is KGHDR and CDR2 is SFDVKD. This CDR3 has 15 residues. With 4 bases removed from V and 3 bases from J, the gap between germline ends came to 13 bases.

CDR3 loop: CASSLGDYYSEQYF. The CDR3 DNA follows: TGTGCCAGCAGTTTGGGGGACTACTATAGCGAGCAGTACTTC. The rearrangement links TRBV12-3 or TRBV12-4 to TRBJ2-5; 7 bases map to TRBD2. The J call may not be correct, given that the DNA end is closer to TRBJ2-7. The CDR3 consists of 14 residues.